This T cell receptor (beta chain) derives from a study of T cell repertoires in cytomegalovirus infection. Overall study: As its CMV epitopes, the study selected recently identified HLA-C-restricted and well-studied HLA-B-restricted targets. Evidence of both CMV infection and a matching HLA type came from public TCR beta signatures. Findings and caveats of the study: HLA-C-restricted TCR beta clonotypes specific for CMV led the ex vivo response. Carriers of CMV plus the relevant HLA were identified by cumulative public TCR beta family frequency.

This clonotype was seen a few times. Its antigen is undetermined. One entry per CDR3 protein, called by TCRdb with MiXCR from the reads. The sample lists roughly 920,000 distinct CDR3 sequences, around 29% occurring once. Germline loops: CDR1 SGHAT, CDR2 FQNNGV. Trimming left V 8 bases short and J 3 bases short, with 17 bases between. The CDR3 length is 15 residues. Material: cultured CD8+ T cells from PBMCs, obtained from culture after CMV antigen stimulation. The rearrangement joins TRBV11-2 to TRBJ1-5; D is possibly TRBD1 (5 bases). The receptor's source is a human donor in good health (CMV status not recorded). Some clones in this sample may be carry-over from other donors' samples. The CDR3 sequence is CASSYREGTNQPQHF. In DNA form, the CDR3 reads TGTGCCAGCTCCTACCGGGAGGGGACCAATCAGCCCCAGCATTTT.